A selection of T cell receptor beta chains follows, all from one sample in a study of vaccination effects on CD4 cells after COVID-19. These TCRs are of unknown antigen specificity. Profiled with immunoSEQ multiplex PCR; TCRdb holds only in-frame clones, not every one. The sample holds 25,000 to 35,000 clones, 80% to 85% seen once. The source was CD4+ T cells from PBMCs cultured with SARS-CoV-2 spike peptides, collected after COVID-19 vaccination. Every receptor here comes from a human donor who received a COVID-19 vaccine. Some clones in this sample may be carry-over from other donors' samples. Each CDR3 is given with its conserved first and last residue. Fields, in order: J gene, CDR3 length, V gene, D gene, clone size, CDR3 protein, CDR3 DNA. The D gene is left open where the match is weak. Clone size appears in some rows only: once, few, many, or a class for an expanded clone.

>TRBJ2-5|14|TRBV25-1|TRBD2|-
CASSVGGVQETQYF
TGTGCCAGCAGTGTGGGGGGGGTTCAAGAGACCCAGTACTTC
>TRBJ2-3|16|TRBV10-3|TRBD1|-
CAISDPSGTGVITQYF
TGTGCCATCAGTGACCCTTCCGGGACAGGGGTGATTACGCAGTATTTT
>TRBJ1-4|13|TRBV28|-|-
CAGLWDADEKLFF
TGTGCCGGGCTATGGGACGCCGATGAAAAACTGTTTTTT
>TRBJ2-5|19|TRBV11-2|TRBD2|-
CASSLWPPGTSGGQETQYF
TGTGCCAGCAGCTTATGGCCCCCCGGGACTAGCGGGGGGCAAGAGACCCAGTACTTC
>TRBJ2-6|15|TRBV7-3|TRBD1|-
CASSLTGDGANVLTF
TGTGCCAGCAGCTTGACAGGGGACGGGGCCAACGTCCTGACTTTC
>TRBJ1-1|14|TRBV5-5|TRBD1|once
CASSGNRGQNEAFF
TGTGCCAGCAGCGGGAACAGGGGGCAAAATGAAGCTTTCTTT
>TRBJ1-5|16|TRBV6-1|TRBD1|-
CASSENQGALNQPQHF
TGTGCCAGCAGTGAAAACCAGGGGGCCCTCAATCAGCCCCAGCATTTT
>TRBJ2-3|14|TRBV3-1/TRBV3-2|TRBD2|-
CASSPAGGTDTQYF
TGTGCCAGCAGCCCAGCGGGGGGCACAGATACGCAGTATTTT
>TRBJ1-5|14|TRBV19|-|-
CASSIGSSNQPQHF
TGTGCCAGTAGTATTGGCAGTAGCAATCAGCCCCAGCATTTT
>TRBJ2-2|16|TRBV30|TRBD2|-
CAWRAAMIGGTGELFF
TGTGCCTGGAGGGCGGCGATGATCGGGGGGACCGGGGAGCTGTTTTTT
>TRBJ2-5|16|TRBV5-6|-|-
CASSLAGTPRGETQYF
TGTGCCAGCAGCTTGGCCGGGACTCCACGGGGGGAGACCCAGTACTTC
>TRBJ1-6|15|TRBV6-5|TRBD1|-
CASRGSQGAVSPLHF
TGTGCCAGCAGGGGGTCCCAGGGGGCAGTTTCACCCCTCCACTTT
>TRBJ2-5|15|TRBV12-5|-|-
CASGPGRGYQETQYF
TGTGCTAGTGGCCCGGGACGGGGGTACCAAGAGACCCAGTACTTC
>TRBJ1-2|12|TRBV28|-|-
CASSLIDYGYTF
TGTGCCAGCAGTTTAATAGACTATGGCTACACCTTC
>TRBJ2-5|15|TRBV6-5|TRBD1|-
CASSPQGAQGETQYF
TGTGCCAGCAGTCCACAGGGGGCGCAGGGGGAGACCCAGTACTTC
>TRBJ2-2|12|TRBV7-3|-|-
CASSSNNGELFF
TGTGCCAGCAGCTCGAACAACGGGGAGCTGTTTTTT
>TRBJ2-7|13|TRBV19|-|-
CASSPGDSYEQYF
TGTGCCAGTAGCCCGGGGGACTCCTACGAGCAGTACTTC
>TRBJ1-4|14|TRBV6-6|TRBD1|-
CASSSGTGREKLFF
TGTGCCAGCAGTTCCGGGACAGGGCGTGAAAAACTGTTTTTT
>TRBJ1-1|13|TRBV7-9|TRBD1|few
CASSRRPGQLVFF
TGTGCCAGCAGCCGCCGACCGGGACAGTTGGTTTTCTTT
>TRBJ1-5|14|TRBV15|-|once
CATSRPGRGQPQHF
TGTGCCACCAGCAGACCAGGGAGAGGCCAGCCCCAGCATTTT
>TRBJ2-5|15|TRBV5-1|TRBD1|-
CASSRLTGGQETQYF
TGCGCCAGCAGCCGACTGACAGGGGGCCAAGAGACCCAGTACTTC
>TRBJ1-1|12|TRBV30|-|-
CAWSAGGVEAFF
TGTGCCTGGAGTGCGGGTGGGGTAGAAGCTTTCTTT
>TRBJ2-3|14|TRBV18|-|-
CASSPQVSTDTQYF
TGTGCCAGCTCACCACAAGTCAGCACAGATACGCAGTATTTT
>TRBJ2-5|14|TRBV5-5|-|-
CASRPGLGQETQYF
TGTGCCAGCAGGCCTGGCCTGGGGCAAGAGACCCAGTACTTC
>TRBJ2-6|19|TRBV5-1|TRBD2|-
CASSPLGAAGDSGANVLTF
TGCGCCAGCAGCCCCCTCGGAGCGGCGGGGGACTCTGGGGCCAACGTCCTGACTTTC
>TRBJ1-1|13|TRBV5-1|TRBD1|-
CASRLTGSTEAFF
TGCGCCAGCAGGTTGACAGGGAGTACTGAAGCTTTCTTT
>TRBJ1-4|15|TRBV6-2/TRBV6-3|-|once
CASSSPTATNEKLFF
TGTGCCAGCAGTTCGCCGACAGCAACTAATGAAAAACTGTTTTTT